Each of the 7 T cell receptor beta chains below was sequenced from the same sample in a study of technical replicates of blood from several donors. Libraries were prepared by immunoSEQ multiplex PCR; TCRdb keeps only in-frame clonotypes and omits some of them. The data hold more than 65,000 clones, with around 94% observed a single time. The specimen sequenced was T cells isolated from PBMCs. Receptors originate from a human donor in good health.

The rearrangement uses TRBV18 and TRBJ2-5, with D possibly TRBD2 on 6 matching bases. V was shortened by 8 bases and J by 4 bases, with 20 bases between the two germline ends. The CDR3 contains 15 residues. The germline V gene encodes CDR1 KGHSH and CDR2 LQKENI. The CDR3, as DNA: TGTGCCAGCGCTCTCTCGCAGGGAGGTATAGAGACCCAGTACTTC. Its protein product is CASALSQGGIETQYF.

The genes are TRBV27 and TRBJ1-5; 7 bases align to TRBD1. CDR1 is MNHEY and CDR2 is SMNVEV in the germline V gene (reference sequence). The CDR3 consists of 15 residues. Losses at the gene ends were 3 bases for V and 6 bases for J; bases not matched to a gene: 8. The CDR3 DNA sequence: TGTGCCAGCAGTTTTCTCGGAGGGGGCATTCAGCCCCAGCATTTT. Protein sequence: CASSFLGGGIQPQHF.

The rearrangement uses TRBV5-1 and TRBJ1-6; tentatively, D is TRBD1 (6 bases). The V gene's germline CDR1 is SGHRS and CDR2 YFSETQ. This CDR3 contains 14 residues. Deletions cut 4 bases from V and 8 bases from J, with 13 bases between. In DNA, the CDR3 is TGCGCCAGCAGCAGCAGGGGCGCGGATTCACCCCTCCACTTT. Its translation is CASSSRGADSPLHF. The full variable domain, with the rest looked up from reference TRBV5-1 and TRBJ1-6, is KAGVTQTPRYLIKTRGQQVTLSCSPISGHRSVSWYQQTPGQGLQFLFEYFSETQRNKGNFPGRFSGRQFSNSRSEMNVSTLELGDSALYLCASSSRGADSPLHFGNGTRLTVT.

The V call is TRBV7-9, the J call TRBJ1-1, with D unclear. This CDR3 spans 14 amino acids. Germline lookup yields CDR1 SEHNR and CDR2 FQNEAQ (reference sequence). V lost 0 bases and J lost 5, with 10 bases in between. The CDR3 region is CASSLAGGGTEAFF. As DNA, the CDR3 is TGTGCCAGCAGCTTAGCCGGTGGAGGAACTGAAGCTTTCTTT. Full variable domain (missing parts from reference TRBV7-9 and TRBJ1-1): DTGVSQNPRHKITKRGQNVTFRCDPISEHNRLYWYRQTLGQGPEFLTYFQNEAQLEKSRLLSDRFSAERPKGSFSTLEIQRTEQGDSAMYLCASSLAGGGTEAFFGQGTRLTVV.

The rearrangement links TRBV30 to TRBJ2-1; 13 nucleotides match TRBD2. Unmatched junction bases numbered 2, after V lost 3 bases and J lost 9 bases. The CDR3 extends over 13 amino acids. The germline CDR1 and CDR2 sequences are GTSNPN and SVGIG (reference sequence). CDR3 coding DNA: TGTGCCTGGAGACTAGCGGGGGGGCCTGAGCAGTTCTTC. Translation: CAWRLAGGPEQFF.

The chain employs TRBV4-2 and TRBJ2-7; 9 bases map to TRBD1. Germline CDR1 is LGHNA and CDR2 is YNFKEQ. The CDR3 runs to 15 residues. V lost 0 bases to trimming and J lost 6 bases; unmatched junction nucleotides: 6. CDR3 loop: CASSQEVGTGTEQYF. In nucleotides, the CDR3 is TGTGCCAGCAGCCAAGAGGTTGGGACAGGGACCGAGCAGTACTTC.

The CDR3 region is CASTIIAGFRDTQYF. CDR3 nucleotide sequence: TGTGCCAGCACAATCATAGCGGGATTCCGAGATACGCAGTATTTT. The rearrangement links TRBV6-1 to TRBJ2-3; 8 bases are a match to TRBD2. Trimming at V came to 7 bases and at J to 5 bases, leaving 11 bases not matched to a gene. CDR1 and CDR2 from the germline V gene are MNHNS and SASEGT. This CDR3 comprises 15 residues.